Shown below are 6 T cell receptor beta chains from a single sample sequenced in a study of cytomegalovirus exposure and HLA in healthy donors. The PCR was carried out with 60 Vbeta primers and 13 Jbeta primers. Profiled with immunoSEQ multiplex PCR; TCRdb holds only in-frame clones, not every one. The sample carries 150,000 to 200,000 clones, 75% to 85% recorded once. The sample comprised PBMCs. Every receptor here comes from a woman in her thirties in good health and CMV-seropositive.

The rearrangement joins TRBV7-8 to TRBJ2-7, with 11 nucleotides matching TRBD2. Trimming took 5 bases from V and 6 from J; bases not matched to a gene: 6. The CDR3 sequence is 14 residues long. CDR1 and CDR2 (germline): SGHVS, FQNEAQ. The CDR3 DNA reads as TGTGCCAGCAGCCCCGGACTAGCGGGTTTCGAGCAGTACTTC. Protein product: CASSPGLAGFEQYF.

This clone was observed a handful of times. The chain uses TRBV10-3 and TRBJ1-1; possibly TRBD1 for D (6 bases). Germline CDR1 is ENHRY and CDR2 is SYGVKD. V gave up 5 bases and J gave up 1 base, with 11 bases separating them. This CDR3 region has 14 residues. This chain's CDR3 is CAISTGSGNTEAFF. The CDR3 DNA follows: TGTGCCATCAGTACAGGGTCTGGGAACACTGAAGCTTTCTTT.

The gene calls are TRBV5-1 and TRBJ2-1; 11 bases fit TRBD2. Germline lookup yields CDR1 SGHRS and CDR2 YFSETQ. The ends lost 1 base at V and 8 bases at J; junction bases unmatched: 5. The CDR3 sequence is 15 residues long. The CDR3 coding sequence is TGCGCCAGCAGCTTGACTAGCGGGAGTTTGCATGAGCAGTTCTTC. Encoded protein: CASSLTSGSLHEQFF.

CDR3 sequence (DNA): TGTGCCAGCGGCAGGGGTTATTTTAATGAAAAACTGTTTTTT. This encodes CASGRGYFNEKLFF. This rearrangement joins TRBV9 to TRBJ1-4, with a possible D match to TRBD1 (6 bases). The CDR3 runs 14 residues. V lost 7 bases, J lost 4 bases, and 14 bases lay in between. Germline CDR1 reads SGDLS; CDR2 reads YYNGEE. Based on the CDR3 plus reference TRBV9 and TRBJ1-4, the full variable domain is DSGVTQTPKHLITATGQRVTLRCSPRSGDLSVYWYQQSLDQGLQFLIQYYNGEERAKGNILERFSAQQFPDLHSELNLSSLELGDSALYFCASGRGYFNEKLFFGSGTQLSVL.

The chain joins TRBV18 to TRBJ2-7; TRBD1 might be the D (6 bases). V lost 4 bases to trimming and J lost 1 base, with 11 bases between them. Germline values: CDR1 KGHSH, CDR2 LQKENI. The CDR3 has 14 amino acids. This CDR3 reads CASSLNRASYEQYF. The DNA for the CDR3 is TGTGCCAGCTCACTTAACAGGGCTTCCTACGAGCAGTACTTC.

J is TRBJ2-1 and V is TRBV11-3, with TRBD2 identical over 8 bases. The CDR3 is 15 amino acids. Germline assignment: CDR1 SGHNT and CDR2 YENEEA. The V segment lost 2 bases and the J segment 6 bases; nucleotides outside the gene matches: 6. The CDR3 here is CASSLRLAGRNEQFF. DNA of the CDR3: TGTGCCAGCAGCTTACGGCTAGCGGGTCGCAATGAGCAGTTCTTC.